A selection of T cell receptor beta chains follows, all from one sample in a study of cytomegalovirus exposure and HLA in healthy donors. The table came from immunoSEQ multiplex PCR; TCRdb's copy has only in-frame clones and leaves some out. The table has about 150,000 clones, about four fifths seen once; the top ten hold roughly 6.3%. The sample consisted of PBMCs. Receptor source: a man aged 50-59 years in good health and CMV-seropositive. Each CDR3 is given with its conserved first and last residue. D genes are given only for firm matches. The size field is filled for only some rows; it gives once, few, many or a size class.

d_call	j_call	clone_size	v_call	cdr3_nt	cdr3_aa
-	TRBJ2-2	-	TRBV19	TGTGCCAGTAGTATAGCAGGCGCCGGGGAGCTGTTTTTT	CASSIAGAGELFF
TRBD1	TRBJ2-7	-	TRBV28	TGTGCCAGCAGTTACCGGGACAGGGGGGATTACGAGCAGTACTTC	CASSYRDRGDYEQYF
TRBD2	TRBJ2-7	-	TRBV5-1	TGCGCCAGCAGCCCAATACTGGGCGGGGGAGAGCAGTACTTC	CASSPILGGGEQYF
TRBD1	TRBJ2-7	-	TRBV19	TGTGCCAGTAGTTGGACAGGGGGCACCTACGAGCAGTACTTC	CASSWTGGTYEQYF
TRBD1	TRBJ1-6	-	TRBV5-1	TGCGCCAGCAACCCGGGACAGGGACAGTCACCCCTCCACTTT	CASNPGQGQSPLHF
-	TRBJ2-7	-	TRBV11-2	TGTGCCAGCAGCCCAATTGGGGGCCTCCTATCCGAGCAGTACTTC	CASSPIGGLLSEQYF
-	TRBJ2-5	-	TRBV11-3	TGTGCCAGCAGCTCTGGGGGGGCAGAACCAACCCAAGAGACCCAGTACTTC	CASSSGGAEPTQETQYF
TRBD1	TRBJ1-5	-	TRBV27	TGTGCCAGCAGTCCGCGACAGGGGGATATCCTCAATCAGCCCCAGCATTTT	CASSPRQGDILNQPQHF
-	TRBJ1-3	-	TRBV29-1	TGCAGCGTTGGCGGGGGATCTACTGGAAACACCATATATTTT	CSVGGGSTGNTIYF
TRBD1	TRBJ2-2	-	TRBV11-2	TGTGCCAGCAGCTCCCGGGACAGGGGGCTTCACGGGGAGCTGTTTTTT	CASSSRDRGLHGELFF
TRBD2	TRBJ2-3	few	TRBV11-2	TGTGCCAGCAGCTTAGATCTAGCGCTAGCGGCCCTCACAGATACGCAGTATTTT	CASSLDLALAALTDTQYF
TRBD2	TRBJ2-1	once	TRBV10-2	TGCGCCAGCAGTGAGACTAGCGGGAGGCCCTACAATGAGCAGTTCTTC	CASSETSGRPYNEQFF
TRBD1	TRBJ1-1	-	TRBV28	TGTGCCAGCAGAACCGGGACAGGGCGGTTGGGTGAAGCTTTCTTT	CASRTGTGRLGEAFF
TRBD1	TRBJ1-1	-	TRBV11-1	TGTGCCAGCAGCTTAACAAGACAGGGGACAGCTTTCTTT	CASSLTRQGTAFF
-	TRBJ2-1	-	TRBV7-9	TGTGCCAGCAGCTCCGGGTACTCCTACAATGAGCAGTTCTTC	CASSSGYSYNEQFF
TRBD2	TRBJ2-7	-	TRBV5-1	TGCGCCAGCAGCCGGGAGGGGCGGGACTACGAGCAGTACTTC	CASSREGRDYEQYF
-	TRBJ1-4	-	TRBV7-2	TGTGCCAGCAGCATAGACGGGGGGACTAATGAAAAACTGTTTTTT	CASSIDGGTNEKLFF
-	TRBJ1-6	-	TRBV4-1	TGCGCCAGCAGCCAAGCAGGGGACCTGGATTCACCCCTCCACTTT	CASSQAGDLDSPLHF
TRBD1	TRBJ1-2	-	TRBV19	TGTGCCAGTAGTATTCTCAGGGGGAACTATGGCTACACCTTC	CASSILRGNYGYTF
-	TRBJ2-7	-	TRBV18	TGTGCCAGCTCACCAGGACAGAGCTCCTCCTACGAGCAGTACTTC	CASSPGQSSSYEQYF
-	TRBJ2-7	-	TRBV21-1	TGTGCCAGCACCACAGGATGCAATGACTACGAGCAGTACTTC	CASTTGCNDYEQYF
TRBD1	TRBJ2-3	once	TRBV10-3	TGTGCCATCAGAGCGGGACAGGGGAGGACAGATACGCAGTATTTT	CAIRAGQGRTDTQYF
TRBD2	TRBJ2-7	-	TRBV28	TGTGCCAGCAGTCGGTCTAGCGGGAGGGGATTCGCCTACGAGCAGTACTTC	CASSRSSGRGFAYEQYF
TRBD1	TRBJ2-3	-	TRBV6-1	TGTGCCAGCAGTACTCCGGGACAGGGCACAGATACGCAGTATTTT	CASSTPGQGTDTQYF
TRBD1	TRBJ2-7	-	TRBV30	TGTGCCTGGAGTTATGGACAGGGAAACTACGAGCAGTACTTC	CAWSYGQGNYEQYF
TRBD1	TRBJ2-3	-	TRBV11-1	TGTGCCAGCAGCTTATCGAGGGACAGGGTAATTTTT	CASSLSRDRVIF